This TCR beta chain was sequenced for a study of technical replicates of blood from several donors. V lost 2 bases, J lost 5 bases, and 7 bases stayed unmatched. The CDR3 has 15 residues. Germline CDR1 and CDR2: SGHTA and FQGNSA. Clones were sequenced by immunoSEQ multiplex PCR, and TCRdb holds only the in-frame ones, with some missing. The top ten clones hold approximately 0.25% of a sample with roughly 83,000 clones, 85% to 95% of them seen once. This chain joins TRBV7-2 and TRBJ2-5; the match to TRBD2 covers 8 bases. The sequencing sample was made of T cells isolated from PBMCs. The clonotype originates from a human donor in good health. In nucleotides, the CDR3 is TGTGCCAGCAGCTTACAGAGCGGGAGTTCGGAGACCCAGTACTTC. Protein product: CASSLQSGSSETQYF.